What follows are 27 T cell receptor beta chains derived from one specimen sequenced in a study of cytomegalovirus exposure and HLA in healthy donors. Produced via immunoSEQ multiplex PCR; TCRdb's table is partial and in-frame only. The sample includes 99,000 or so clones, approximately 86% seen only once; the top ten take 3% to 4%. Material for sequencing was PBMCs. These receptors all stem from a woman in her late teens or twenties in good health and CMV-seropositive.

This chain connects TRBV6-5 to TRBJ2-7; possibly TRBD1 for D (5 bases). V was cut by 7 bases and J by 4 bases, with 11 bases left in between. The CDR3 has 12 amino acids. Germline V lookup: CDR1 MNHEY, CDR2 SVGAGI. The CDR3 is CASTDSYYEQYF. The CDR3, as DNA: TGTGCCAGCACCGACAGCTATTACGAGCAGTACTTC.

The V gene is TRBV30, the J gene TRBJ1-1; D might be TRBD1 (5 bases). This CDR3 is 12 amino acids long. Germline V gives CDR1 GTSNPN, CDR2 SVGIG (reference sequence). The ends were cut back, 8 bases at V and 6 bases at J, with 16 bases in the middle. The chain's CDR3 is CAETWGESEAFF. Written as DNA, the CDR3 is TGTGCCGAAACTTGGGGGGAGTCTGAAGCTTTCTTT.

The genes are TRBV5-4 and TRBJ2-7, with 7 bases that match TRBD1. V lost 5 bases, J lost 0 bases, and 5 bases stayed unmatched. There are 14 residues in the CDR3. Germline V gene sequence: CDR1 SGHNT, CDR2 YYREEE (reference sequence). In nucleotides, the CDR3 is TGTGCCAGCAGTGGATGGGACAGCTCCTACGAGCAGTACTTC. This sequence encodes CASSGWDSSYEQYF.

The V and J genes are TRBV7-9 and TRBJ1-5; 10 nucleotides agree with TRBD1. V shed 4 bases, J shed 6 bases, and the junction held 6 bases outside the gene matches. Per germline, CDR1 SEHNR and CDR2 FQNEAQ (reference sequence). This CDR3 comprises 15 residues. Written as DNA, the CDR3 is TGTGCCAGCAGCTCCGGGACAGGGGCGGGTCAGCCCCAGCATTTT. Amino acids: CASSSGTGAGQPQHF.

The J gene is TRBJ1-2, the V gene TRBV30; D gene unclear. Per germline, CDR1 GTSNPN and CDR2 SVGIG (reference sequence). There are 11 residues in the CDR3. The CDR3 coding sequence is TGTGCGTCCCAGATTCTCTATGGCTACACCTTC. Translating it yields CASQILYGYTF.

V usage is TRBV14 and J usage is TRBJ2-5; a possible D gene is TRBD2 (6 bases). The CDR3 contains 15 residues. V lost 3 bases and J lost 5, with 16 bases in between. The germline CDR1 and CDR2 sequences are SGHDN and FVKESK. The CDR3: CASSQRSRGRETQYF. The CDR3 DNA is TGTGCCAGCAGCCAGAGGTCGCGGGGTAGGGAGACCCAGTACTTC.

The chain couples TRBV9 to TRBJ1-2; D is perhaps TRBD1 (6 bases). From germline, CDR1 is SGDLS and CDR2 YYNGEE. The CDR3 covers 16 residues. V was pared by 4 bases and J by 4 bases, with 20 bases between. For the CDR3, the DNA is TGTGCCAGCAGCTTTAATACCGAACAGGACAGCTATGGCTACACCTTC. It yields the protein CASSFNTEQDSYGYTF.

The chain recombines TRBV5-1 with TRBJ2-7; 7 bases are a match to TRBD2. The CDR3 is 16 amino acids. Trimming removed 4 bases from V and 0 bases from J; junction bases left unmatched: 10. Germline CDR1 SGHRS, CDR2 YFSETQ. This chain's CDR3 is CASSLDLADLSYEQYF. The CDR3 DNA is TGCGCCAGCAGCCTCGACCTAGCGGACCTCTCCTACGAGCAGTACTTC.

The chain joins TRBV10-3 to TRBJ2-7; 9 bases are a match to TRBD1. Germline V gene data show CDR1 as ENHRY and CDR2 as SYGVKD. The CDR3 has 16 amino acids. V shed 2 bases, J shed 5 bases, and the junction held 10 bases outside the gene matches. The CDR3 reads CAISERSGTGGNEQYF. The CDR3 region has the DNA TGTGCCATCAGTGAGAGATCCGGTACAGGGGGCAACGAGCAGTACTTC.

The chain combines TRBV9 with TRBJ1-4; D is unresolved. The CDR3 covers 15 residues. The V gene lost 3 bases and the J gene lost 3 bases, with 12 bases spanning the gap. In germline, CDR1 is SGDLS, CDR2 YYNGEE. CDR3 bases: TGTGCCAGCAGCGCCTCTATAGCAGCTAATGAAAAACTGTTTTTT. Amino acids: CASSASIAANEKLFF.

The chain couples TRBV5-4 to TRBJ2-2, with D unresolved. The CDR3 sequence is 12 residues long. The V and J ends lost 1 base and 5 bases respectively, with 3 bases between them. CDR1 is SGHNT and CDR2 is YYREEE in the germline V gene (reference sequence). The chain's CDR3 is CASSLYTGELFF. CDR3 nucleotides: TGTGCCAGCAGCTTGTATACCGGGGAGCTGTTTTTT.

A few counts support this clone. The J gene is TRBJ2-1, the V gene TRBV28; no definite D call. Trimming shortened V by 4 bases and J by 10 bases, and 17 bases separated the two germline ends. The germline gives CDR1 MDHEN, CDR2 SYDVKM. The CDR3 is 14 residues long. The CDR3 region has the DNA TGTGCCAGCAGTTCCTCATTTGGCAGACTCGAGCAGTTCTTC. Amino acids: CASSSSFGRLEQFF.

This clone appeared a single time. This rearrangement joins TRBV6-1 to TRBJ2-3; 8 bases map to TRBD2. Unmatched junction bases numbered 7, after V lost 6 bases and J lost 5 bases. The CDR3 runs to 14 residues. CDR1 and CDR2 from the germline V gene are MNHNS and SASEGT. CDR3 sequence (DNA): TGTGCCAGCAGCCAACCGGGGGGGGAAGATACGCAGTATTTT. As protein: CASSQPGGEDTQYF.

This clone was detected only once. The chain couples TRBV5-1 to TRBJ2-1, with 7 bases lining up with TRBD2. Germline V gives CDR1 SGHRS, CDR2 YFSETQ. The V and J ends lost 0 bases and 7 bases, in that order; junction bases with no gene match: 10. CDR3 size: 16 residues. CDR3 residues: CASSLAAGLGANEQFF. For the CDR3, the DNA is TGCGCCAGCAGCTTGGCCGCAGGACTAGGAGCGAATGAGCAGTTCTTC. Full variable domain (remainder filled in from reference TRBV5-1 and TRBJ2-1): KAGVTQTPRYLIKTRGQQVTLSCSPISGHRSVSWYQQTPGQGLQFLFEYFSETQRNKGNFPGRFSGRQFSNSRSEMNVSTLELGDSALYLCASSLAAGLGANEQFFGPGTRLTVL.

This clone was seen only once. The chain is built from TRBV7-3 and TRBJ2-2; 11 bases agree with TRBD2. Germline V gene sequence: CDR1 SGHTA, CDR2 FQGTGA. V was pared by 2 bases and J by 5 bases, with 7 bases of the junction left unmatched. The CDR3 has 17 amino acids. The CDR3 DNA is TGTGCCAGCAGCTTACTCCGAATAGCGGGAGGGACCGGGGAGCTGTTTTTT. It codes for CASSLLRIAGGTGELFF. The complete variable domain, with remaining parts taken from reference TRBV7-3 and TRBJ2-2, reads GAGVSQTPSNKVTEKGKYVELRCDPISGHTALYWYRQSLGQGPEFLIYFQGTGAADDSGLPNDRFFAVRPEGSVSTLKIQRTERGDSAVYLCASSLLRIAGGTGELFFGEGSRLTVL.

The chain joins TRBV5-4 to TRBJ1-1; TRBD1 agrees at 7 bases. Germline V lookup: CDR1 SGHNT, CDR2 YYREEE (reference sequence). CDR3 length: 12 amino acids. V was pared by 7 bases and J by 1 base, with 1 base of the junction left unmatched. CDR3 residues: CASGQENTEAFF. The CDR3 bases are TGTGCCAGCGGACAGGAGAACACTGAAGCTTTCTTT. The full variable domain, its missing parts supplied by reference TRBV5-4 and TRBJ1-1, is ETGVTQSPTHLIKTRGQQVTLRCSSQSGHNTVSWYQQALGQGPQFIFQYYREEENGRGNFPPRFSGLQFPNYSSELNVNALELDDSALYLCASGQENTEAFFGQGTRLTVV.

The chain links TRBV19 to TRBJ2-3; 10 nucleotides align to TRBD1. In germline, CDR1 is LNHDA, CDR2 SQIVND (reference sequence). The CDR3 totals 14 residues. V shed 6 bases, J shed 6 bases, and the junction held 6 bases outside the gene matches. Written as DNA, the CDR3 is TGTGCCAGTAGCGACAGGGGGCAGGGGGATACGCAGTATTTT. Its translation is CASSDRGQGDTQYF.

J is TRBJ1-2 and V is TRBV27; D gene ambiguous. The length of the CDR3 is 14 residues. V lost 0 bases to trimming and J lost 0 bases, with 5 bases between them. The germline V gene encodes CDR1 MNHEY and CDR2 SMNVEV (reference sequence). CDR3 DNA: TGTGCCAGCAGTTTATCTCGAGCTAACTATGGCTACACCTTC. Encoded protein: CASSLSRANYGYTF.

CDR3 protein: CASSSPGQGTPYEQYF. The CDR3 DNA sequence: TGTGCCAGCAGTTCACCGGGACAGGGAACCCCCTACGAGCAGTACTTC. The rearrangement links TRBV6-6 to TRBJ2-7; TRBD1 aligns across 9 bases. Trimming took 4 bases from V and 2 from J; bases not matched to a gene: 9. The CDR3 runs 16 residues. In germline, CDR1 is MNHNY, CDR2 SVGAGI (reference sequence).

This rearrangement joins TRBV5-1 to TRBJ2-4, with D maybe TRBD1 (6 bases). Trimming took off 0 bases at V and 4 bases at J, with 17 bases between the two ends. The germline gives CDR1 SGHRS, CDR2 YFSETQ. This CDR3 is built from 17 residues. CDR3 coding DNA: TGCGCCAGCAGCTTGGGGATTATGGGACAAATAAAAAACATTCAGTACTTC. Translating gives CASSLGIMGQIKNIQYF.

V is TRBV9 and J is TRBJ2-7; 7 bases align to TRBD2. V was clipped by 3 bases and J by 8 bases; unmatched bases: 14. Germline V gene data show CDR1 as SGDLS and CDR2 as YYNGEE. This CDR3 has 15 amino acids. The CDR3 sequence is CASSARGDPSLKQYF. The CDR3, as DNA: TGTGCCAGCAGCGCCCGGGGGGACCCTTCCCTTAAGCAGTACTTC.

The V call is TRBV28, the J call TRBJ1-1, with D maybe TRBD1 (5 bases). The CDR3 runs 13 residues. V was pared by 6 bases and J by 1 base, with 9 bases between. Germline V gene data show CDR1 as MDHEN and CDR2 as SYDVKM. The CDR3 DNA is TGTGCCAGCAGCTTGGACACGAACACTGAAGCTTTCTTT. This gives the protein CASSLDTNTEAFF. Complete variable domain (other parts from reference TRBV28 and TRBJ1-1): DVKVTQSSRYLVKRTGEKVFLECVQDMDHENMFWYRQDPGLGLRLIYFSYDVKMKEKGDIPEGYSVSREKKERFSLILESASTNQTSMYLCASSLDTNTEAFFGQGTRLTVV.

This clone was seen a few times. This chain joins TRBV6-5 and TRBJ2-7; tentatively, D is TRBD2 (5 bases). V lost 5 bases and J 3 bases, leaving 17 bases between the germline ends. CDR3 length equals 15 residues. CDR1 and CDR2 from the germline V gene are MNHEY and SVGAGI. CDR3 nucleotides: TGTGCCAGCAGTCCAACCGCCGGGGTACGCTACGAGCAGTACTTC. Amino acids: CASSPTAGVRYEQYF.

Here the CDR3 reads CASSDPDTQYF. Here the CDR3 DNA reads TGTGCCAGCAGTGATCCTGATACGCAGTATTTT. This chain uses TRBV25-1 with TRBJ2-3; D is unresolved. Germline V gene sequence: CDR1 MGHDK, CDR2 SYGVNS. V gave up 3 bases and J gave up 6 bases, with 4 bases separating them. The CDR3 is made up of 11 amino acids.

The chain recombines TRBV19 with TRBJ1-1; 8 bases are a match to TRBD1. This CDR3 is built from 17 residues. J was trimmed by 4 bases and V by 4 bases; bases with no gene match: 14. CDR1 and CDR2 (germline): LNHDA, SQIVND (reference sequence). This CDR3 reads CASSSGKDRVVGTEAFF. DNA of the CDR3: TGTGCCAGTAGTAGCGGAAAGGACAGGGTGGTCGGCACTGAAGCTTTCTTT.

The CDR3 coding sequence is TGTGCCAGCAGCTCGCAGGGGGTAAAAGCTTTCTTT. This codes for CASSSQGVKAFF. The rearrangement uses TRBV7-9 and TRBJ1-1; 7 bases agree with TRBD1. V lost 4 bases and J lost 9; bases outside the gene matches: 5. Germline loops: CDR1 SEHNR, CDR2 FQNEAQ (reference sequence). There are 12 residues in the CDR3. Full variable domain (remainder filled in from reference TRBV7-9 and TRBJ1-1): DTGVSQNPRHKITKRGQNVTFRCDPISEHNRLYWYRQTLGQGPEFLTYFQNEAQLEKSRLLSDRFSAERPKGSFSTLEIQRTEQGDSAMYLCASSSQGVKAFFGQGTRLTVV.

This clone was counted a few times. V gene TRBV5-4 combines with J gene TRBJ1-2; D not resolved. Germline V gene sequence: CDR1 SGHNT, CDR2 YYREEE (reference sequence). The CDR3 consists of 15 residues. The V end lost 1 base, the J end lost 5 bases, and 15 bases lay between the germline ends. In DNA form, the CDR3 reads TGTGCCAGCAGCTTGCGGGGAGGGTCGAAGTATGGCTACACCTTC. It specifies CASSLRGGSKYGYTF.